This TCR beta chain emerged from a study of T cells expressing NK-cell markers. About the research overall: One of eight sequenced donors was HCMV-seronegative; the other seven were seropositive.

UMIs accompanied the 5'RACE template switching by which TCR beta cDNA was made. TCRdb reanalyzed the 5' RACE reads, giving one entry per CDR3 protein sequence and no DNA. With 300,000 to 450,000 distinct CDR3 sequences in the sample, the ten largest clones hold about 5.2%. Study outcomes and limitations: Where a handful of donors were concerned, these clonotypes also led the CD3+CD56-NKG2C+ fraction.

Germline V gives CDR1 MNHEY, CDR2 SVGEGT. The CDR3 has 16 amino acids. Of note for this clonotype: Its antigen is not known.

Sample: blood T cells: a sorted CD56 or NKG2C T cell subset, CD4+ or CD8+ T cells, or bulk PBMC T cells (not recorded which). The clonotype comes from a man aged 18-69 years in good health. J is TRBJ2-1 and V is TRBV6-2 or TRBV6-3; TCRdb picks TRBD2, but there is no DNA to check that call. This CDR3 reads CASSHLAGATYNEQFF.